The 25 T cell receptor beta chains in this list originate from one sample, sequenced in a study of early T cells in non-severe SARS-CoV-2 infection. TCRdb re-called the 5' RACE reads with MiXCR, one entry per CDR3 protein. Altogether roughly 29,000 distinct CDR3 sequences are present, roughly 5.7% being singletons, with the ten largest covering roughly a quarter. The sample taken for sequencing was whole blood. The receptor source for this set is an adult who was a healthcare worker with PCR-confirmed SARS-CoV-2 infection or an uninfected control (not recorded which).

In its sample, this clonotype was seen many times. The gene calls are TRBV30 and TRBJ2-1; 9 bases agree with TRBD1. CDR3 length equals 18 residues. V shed 4 bases, J shed 6 bases, and the junction held 19 bases outside the gene matches. The germline V gene has CDR1 GTSNPN and CDR2 SVGIG (reference sequence). The CDR3 nucleotides read TGTGCCTGGACCGGGACAGGGACCTTTTACTCAAACCCCAATGAGCAGTTCTTC. Amino acids: CAWTGTGTFYSNPNEQFF. The full variable domain, its missing parts supplied by reference TRBV30 and TRBJ2-1, is SQTIHQWPATLVQPVGSPLSLECTVEGTSNPNLYWYRQAAGRGLQLLFYSVGIGQISSEVPQNLSASRPQDRQFILSSKKLLLSDSGFYLCAWTGTGTFYSNPNEQFFGPGTRLTVL.

This clonotype was found many times. The chain combines TRBV5-6 with TRBJ2-1, with 7 bases that match TRBD1. CDR3 size: 15 residues. From germline, CDR1 is SGHDT and CDR2 YYEEEE. The V segment lost 0 bases and the J segment 1 base; nucleotides outside the gene matches: 1. In DNA form, the CDR3 reads TGTGCCAGCAGCTTGGGGGACAGATCCTACAATGAGCAGTTCTTC. This codes for CASSLGDRSYNEQFF.

This clonotype is medium-sized in the sample. J is TRBJ1-2 and V is TRBV6-6; D is perhaps TRBD1 (6 bases). This CDR3 is built from 13 residues. Germline V gives CDR1 MNHNY, CDR2 SVGAGI (reference sequence). Trimming stripped 1 base from V and 5 bases from J, with 8 bases between. CDR3 loop: CASSYLGAYGYTF. CDR3 sequence (DNA): TGTGCCAGCAGTTACTTGGGGGCTTATGGCTACACCTTC.

This clonotype was detected many times. The chain couples TRBV18 to TRBJ2-7; 8 bases map to TRBD2. Germline assignment: CDR1 KGHSH and CDR2 LQKENI. V lost 8 bases to trimming and J lost 3 bases; unmatched junction nucleotides: 6. The CDR3 has 13 residues. Here the CDR3 reads CASSPGTSYEQYF. The CDR3 nucleotides are TGTGCCAGCAGTCCGGGGACTAGCTACGAGCAGTACTTC. The complete variable domain, with remaining parts taken from reference TRBV18 and TRBJ2-7, reads NAGVMQNPRHLVRRRGQEARLRCSPMKGHSHVYWYRQLPEEGLKFMVYLQKENIIDESGMPKERFSAEFPKEGPSILRIQQVVRGDSAAYFCASSPGTSYEQYFGPGTRLTVT.

This clonotype was counted many times. V gene TRBV12-5 combines with J gene TRBJ2-2, with D unclear. The CDR3 has 15 amino acids. Trimming removed 0 bases from V and 4 bases from J, with 9 bases in between. Germline V gene sequence: CDR1 LGHNT, CDR2 FRNRAP. The DNA of the CDR3 is TGTGCTAGTGGTTTGGTAGCTGCCATCACCGGGGAGCTGTTTTTT. Translation gives CASGLVAAITGELFF.

This clonotype was detected many times. The chain links TRBV29-1 to TRBJ2-5; D call uncertain. Germline lookup yields CDR1 SQVTM and CDR2 ANQGSEA. Trimming pared 6 bases from V and 0 bases from J, leaving 11 bases between. CDR3 length: 13 residues. The chain's CDR3 is CSVGTRYQETQYF. Here the CDR3 DNA reads TGCAGCGTGGGTACACGGTACCAAGAGACCCAGTACTTC.

This clonotype was detected ten times or more. CDR3 DNA sequence: TGCAGTGCTAGAGAGGTAGCGGGGAGGGAGACCCAGTACTTC. This codes for CSAREVAGRETQYF. The rearrangement uses TRBV20-1 and TRBJ2-5; 8 nucleotides line up with TRBD2. The trim removed 0 bases at V and 5 bases at J, leaving 5 bases unmatched. Germline V gene sequence: CDR1 DFQATT, CDR2 SNEGSKA (reference sequence). This CDR3 region has 14 residues.

The table lists this clonotype with a few counts. This rearrangement joins TRBV5-1 to TRBJ2-3; 9 nucleotides align to TRBD1. The CDR3 covers 14 residues. The germline V gene encodes CDR1 SGHRS and CDR2 YFSETQ. The trim removed 5 bases at V and 4 bases at J, leaving 5 bases unmatched. CDR3 sequence: CASRGQGFADTQYF. CDR3 bases: TGCGCCAGCAGGGGACAGGGTTTCGCAGATACGCAGTATTTT.

The CDR3 sequence: CASSLMGTDTQYF. The CDR3 region has the DNA TGTGCCAGCAGTTTAATGGGAACCGATACGCAGTATTTT. The rearrangement joins TRBV27 to TRBJ2-3; D unclear. CDR1 and CDR2 (germline): MNHEY, SMNVEV (reference sequence). V was pared by 2 bases and J by 6 bases, with 9 bases between. The length of the CDR3 is 13 residues.

This clonotype has at least ten counts. V is TRBV20-1 and J is TRBJ2-3; D tentatively fits TRBD1 or TRBD2 (5 bases each). V lost 1 base to trimming and J lost 8 bases, with 16 bases between them. Germline V gene sequence: CDR1 DFQATT, CDR2 SNEGSKA (reference sequence). This CDR3 spans 14 amino acids. CDR3 bases: TGCAGTGCTAGAGGGGGAGAGGGGCCTGGTACGCAGTATTTT. Translation: CSARGGEGPGTQYF.

This clonotype showed up many times. V gene TRBV10-3 combines with J gene TRBJ2-5, with D possibly TRBD1 on 6 matching bases. This CDR3 has 13 amino acids. CDR1 and CDR2 from the germline V gene are ENHRY and SYGVKD. V lost 8 bases and J lost 5, with 15 bases in between. The CDR3 DNA reads as TGTGCCATCCGAGGGACACCTAAGGAGACCCAGTACTTC. This codes for CAIRGTPKETQYF.

This clonotype was seen only a few times. This chain uses TRBV6-4 with TRBJ2-1; D perhaps matches TRBD2 (5 bases). Trimming pared 3 bases from V and 5 bases from J, leaving 8 bases between. Per the germline V gene, CDR1 is MRHNA and CDR2 is SNTAGT. This CDR3 has 13 amino acids. In nucleotides, the CDR3 is TGTGCCAGCAGTGAAGGAGGACACAATGAGCAGTTCTTC. It is translated as CASSEGGHNEQFF.

The table lists this clonotype with many counts. CDR3 amino acids: CATSDQTGTWETQYF. The CDR3 DNA reads TGTGCCACCAGTGACCAAACCGGGACTTGGGAGACCCAGTACTTC. The J gene is TRBJ2-5, the V gene TRBV24-1, with TRBD2 as a possible D gene (6 bases). The germline gives CDR1 KGHDR, CDR2 SFDVKD. V was trimmed by 4 bases and J by 5 bases, leaving 16 bases between them. The CDR3 has 15 residues.

This clonotype was seen only a few times. The chain has TRBV7-8 and TRBJ2-2, with D possibly being TRBD1 (5 bases). Trimming removed 4 bases at V and 1 base at J, with 10 bases between. The CDR3 loop spans 15 amino acids. Germline V lookup: CDR1 SGHVS, CDR2 FQNEAQ. CDR3: CASSSPQGNTGELFF. CDR3 nucleotides: TGTGCCAGCAGCTCCCCCCAGGGGAACACCGGGGAGCTGTTTTTT.

This clonotype was counted a few times. The chain couples TRBV6-2 or TRBV6-3 to TRBJ2-2, with D tentatively TRBD1 or TRBD2 (6 bases each). Germline V gene lookup returns CDR1 MNHEY and CDR2 SVGEGT. This CDR3 is 13 amino acids long. CDR3 in amino acids: CATTGRLAGELFF. Written as DNA, the CDR3 is TGTGCGACAACAGGGAGGTTGGCCGGGGAGCTGTTTTTT.

This clonotype has ten or more counts. A junction boundary mismatches the germline segment, possibly from a read error. The chain uses TRBV7-7 and TRBJ2-5; D ambiguous. The CDR3 spans 13 residues. Germline V gene lookup returns CDR1 SSHAT and CDR2 FNYEAQ (reference sequence). The CDR3 protein is CASSFGMQETQYF. The CDR3 DNA is TGTGCTAGCAGCTTTGGGATGCAAGAGACCCAGTACTTC.

This clonotype was counted many times. The chain employs TRBV6-2 or TRBV6-3 and TRBJ2-1, with 11 bases aligning to TRBD2. The CDR3 length is 15 residues. CDR1 MNHEY and CDR2 SVGEGT come from the germline V gene. The trim removed 2 bases at V and 7 bases at J, leaving 4 bases unmatched. Here the CDR3 DNA reads TGTGCCAGCAGTTACGATCTAGCGGGGGGTAATGAGCAGTTCTTC. Encoded protein: CASSYDLAGGNEQFF.

This clonotype was recorded many times. The chain couples TRBV29-1 to TRBJ1-2; D gene ambiguous. V lost 6 bases and J 0 bases, leaving 17 bases between the germline ends. CDR1 is SQVTM and CDR2 is ANQGSEA in the germline V gene. There are 15 residues in the CDR3. The CDR3 nucleotides read TGCAGCGTCGATCCCGACTCCTACGCTAACTATGGCTACACCTTC. The encoded protein is CSVDPDSYANYGYTF.

The sample holds a few counts of this clonotype. V usage is TRBV20-1 and J usage is TRBJ2-1, with TRBD2 matching over 8 bases. This CDR3 comprises 17 residues. The V gene's germline CDR1 is DFQATT and CDR2 SNEGSKA (reference sequence). After removal of 3 bases from V and 5 bases from J, the junction contained 15 bases not matched to a gene. Here the CDR3 reads CSASRGSAGASNNEQFF. CDR3 DNA: TGCAGTGCTAGTCGGGGCTCAGCGGGAGCGAGCAACAATGAGCAGTTCTTC.

The rearrangement joins TRBV2 to TRBJ2-3; no reliable D call. The germline V and J ends were trimmed by 4 bases and 0 bases, with 11 bases remaining between them. This CDR3 contains 15 residues. Germline V lookup: CDR1 SNHLY, CDR2 FYNNEI. Here the CDR3 reads CASSGFPASTDTQYF. Written as DNA, the CDR3 is TGTGCCAGCAGTGGGTTCCCCGCTAGCACAGATACGCAGTATTTT.

This clonotype was recorded many times. The chain carries TRBV29-1 and TRBJ1-1, with 7 bases aligning to TRBD1. The V and J ends lost 5 bases and 5 bases, in that order; junction bases with no gene match: 5. The length of the CDR3 is 12 residues. Germline CDR1 and CDR2: SQVTM and ANQGSEA. This chain's CDR3 is CSVLQGTTEAFF. The CDR3 nucleotides read TGCAGCGTTTTACAGGGGACAACTGAAGCTTTCTTT.

This clonotype was recorded many times. The CDR3 sequence: CATSDLTSGSADTQYF. DNA of the CDR3: TGTGCCACCAGTGACCTGACTAGCGGGAGTGCAGATACGCAGTATTTT. The chain recombines TRBV24-1 with TRBJ2-3; 12 bases map to TRBD2. CDR1 KGHDR and CDR2 SFDVKD come from the germline V gene. With V trimmed by 4 bases and J by 4 bases, 5 bases remained unmatched. The CDR3 runs 16 residues.

This clonotype appeared a few times. The chain carries TRBV12-3 or TRBV12-4 and TRBJ1-1, with D perhaps TRBD1 (6 bases). Trimming took 6 bases from V and 1 from J, leaving 12 bases between them. This CDR3 has 14 amino acids. CDR3 sequence (DNA): TGTGCCAGCAGGGTAGGACAGCAGAACACTGAAGCTTTCTTT. Its translation: CASRVGQQNTEAFF.

This clonotype was detected many times. J is TRBJ1-2 and V is TRBV19, with a possible D match to TRBD1 (5 bases). The CDR3 loop spans 14 amino acids. V dropped 5 bases and J dropped 3 bases, with 13 bases sitting between them. Germline CDR1 and CDR2: LNHDA and SQIVND (reference sequence). The CDR3 DNA follows: TGTGCCAGTAGTGAAACCGGGACTTACTATGGCTACACCTTC. It yields the protein CASSETGTYYGYTF. The whole variable domain, remainder taken from reference TRBV19 and TRBJ1-2, is DGGITQSPKYLFRKEGQNVTLSCEQNLNHDAMYWYRQDPGQGLRLIYYSQIVNDFQKGDIAEGYSVSREKKESFPLTVTSAQKNPTAFYLCASSETGTYYGYTFGSGTRLTVV.

This clonotype was observed at least ten times. The chain links TRBV5-1 to TRBJ2-1; D gene ambiguous. Per the germline V gene, CDR1 is SGHRS and CDR2 is YFSETQ. The CDR3 is 11 amino acids. V dropped 7 bases and J dropped 6 bases, with 8 bases sitting between them. CDR3 residues: CASAVSNEQFF. The CDR3 DNA reads as TGCGCCAGCGCCGTGTCCAATGAGCAGTTCTTC. The full variable domain, completed using reference TRBV5-1 and TRBJ2-1, is KAGVTQTPRYLIKTRGQQVTLSCSPISGHRSVSWYQQTPGQGLQFLFEYFSETQRNKGNFPGRFSGRQFSNSRSEMNVSTLELGDSALYLCASAVSNEQFFGPGTRLTVL.